One and the same sample provided the 28 T cell receptor beta chains below, sequenced in a study of T cell repertoires in cytomegalovirus infection. TCRdb called the reads again in MiXCR, with one record for every CDR3 protein. The table has fewer than 300,000 distinct CDR3 sequences, roughly 26% seen once; the top ten hold approximately 15%. The sequenced sample consisted of PBMCs. The origin of the receptors is a human donor in good health (CMV status not recorded). Some clones in this sample may be carry-over from other donors' samples.

The DNA of the CDR3 is TGTGCCAGCAGTCAGGGGGGGACAAAAGGTTATGAGCAGTTCTTC. Translating gives CASSQGGTKGYEQFF. The chain has TRBV6-6 and TRBJ2-1, with D perhaps given as TRBD1 or TRBD2 (7 bases each). V lost 5 bases and J lost 8, with 19 bases in between. The CDR3 is 15 residues long. The germline V gene encodes CDR1 MNHNY and CDR2 SVGAGI (reference sequence).

The chain couples TRBV28 to TRBJ2-7; 14 bases line up with TRBD2. The CDR3 is 17 amino acids. With V trimmed by 4 bases and J by 8 bases, 13 bases remained unmatched. The germline gives CDR1 MDHEN, CDR2 SYDVKM. The DNA of the CDR3 is TGTGCCAGCAGTTCCCCGGGACTAGCGGGAGCCCCGTGGCAGCAGTACTTC. This codes for CASSSPGLAGAPWQQYF.

This clonotype was seen many times. This chain joins TRBV7-2 and TRBJ2-5; D uncertain. This CDR3 is 12 amino acids long. Between the trimmed V and J ends, which lost 4 bases and 5 bases, there was a span of 8 bases. Germline V lookup: CDR1 SGHTA, CDR2 FQGNSA. The DNA of the CDR3 is TGTGCCAGCAGCTCAACAAGGGAGACCCAGTACTTC. Its translation: CASSSTRETQYF.

This clonotype was seen more than once but under ten times. The rearrangement joins TRBV7-9 to TRBJ2-3; D is undetermined. The CDR3 totals 13 residues. Trimming left V 5 bases short and J 6 bases short, with 12 bases between. Germline-derived CDR1 and CDR2 are SEHNR and FQNEAQ (reference sequence). The CDR3 nucleotides are TGTGCCAGCAGCCCACTTAGTCGGGATACGCAGTATTTT. It specifies CASSPLSRDTQYF.

The CDR3 is CASSLKAQSKLRDNQPQHF. The CDR3 DNA is TGTGCCAGCAGTCTAAAAGCTCAATCAAAACTCCGGGACAATCAGCCCCAGCATTTT. This sequence joins TRBV28 and TRBJ1-5; D is ambiguous. Trimming left V 5 bases short and J 3 bases short, with 26 bases between. The CDR3 is made up of 19 amino acids. CDR1 and CDR2 from the germline V gene are MDHEN and SYDVKM. The complete variable domain, with remaining parts taken from reference TRBV28 and TRBJ1-5, reads DVKVTQSSRYLVKRTGEKVFLECVQDMDHENMFWYRQDPGLGLRLIYFSYDVKMKEKGDIPEGYSVSREKKERFSLILESASTNQTSMYLCASSLKAQSKLRDNQPQHFGDGTRLSIL.

The chain recombines TRBV2 with TRBJ2-7; TRBD2 agrees at 9 bases. Germline V gene sequence: CDR1 SNHLY, CDR2 FYNNEI. Germline trimming cut 3 bases from V and 6 bases from J; bases unmatched to any gene: 9. The CDR3 totals 15 residues. CDR3 residues: CASSEEREDLGEQYF. As DNA, the CDR3 is TGTGCCAGCAGTGAGGAGCGGGAGGATTTAGGCGAGCAGTACTTC.

This rearrangement joins TRBV23-1 to TRBJ2-5; 7 nucleotides align to TRBD2. TRBV23-1 is labeled an ORF, and its function is uncertain. The J segment lost 4 bases and the V segment lost 6 bases, leaving 8 bases of the junction unmatched. The length of the CDR3 is 14 residues. CDR3 residues: CASSPRGDRETQYF. The DNA for the CDR3 is TGCGCCAGCAGCCCACGGGGGGACCGAGAGACCCAGTACTTC.

The V gene is TRBV19, the J gene TRBJ2-7; perhaps D is TRBD1 or TRBD2 (5 bases each). CDR3 length equals 13 residues. Germline assignment: CDR1 LNHDA and CDR2 SQIVND (reference sequence). The V and J ends lost 10 bases and 0 bases respectively, with 13 bases between them. The CDR3 nucleotides read TGTGCCACTCAGGGACCGAACTCCTACGAGCAGTACTTC. It specifies CATQGPNSYEQYF.

This clonotype was counted ten times or more. This chain uses TRBV7-9 with TRBJ1-5, with D tentatively TRBD1 (5 bases). Trimming left V 1 base short and J 6 bases short, with 16 bases between. The germline V gene encodes CDR1 SEHNR and CDR2 FQNEAQ (reference sequence). The CDR3 runs to 16 residues. The DNA for the CDR3 is TGTGCCAGCAGCTTAGGAGGGGAGGGCGCCGGTCAGCCCCAGCATTTT. This encodes CASSLGGEGAGQPQHF.

The chain employs TRBV25-1 and TRBJ1-1; D call uncertain. The CDR3 runs 13 residues. Trimming stripped 3 bases from V and 2 bases from J, with 7 bases between. Germline V gives CDR1 MGHDK, CDR2 SYGVNS. CDR3 in amino acids: CASSERFNTEAFF. Written as DNA, the CDR3 is TGTGCCAGCAGTGAGCGGTTTAACACTGAAGCTTTCTTT.

In the case of this clonotype: This sequence may be a read error, since a much larger clone differs from it by one base. The chain uses TRBV28 and TRBJ1-1; the D is unclear. CDR3 length equals 14 residues. Per germline, CDR1 MDHEN and CDR2 SYDVKM. The germline V and J ends were trimmed by 4 bases and 6 bases, with 15 bases remaining between them. The CDR3 sequence is CASSSTGRAAEAFF. CDR3 DNA sequence: TGTGCCAGCAGTTCCACCGGTCGGGCTGCTGAAGCTTTCTTT.

Of note for this clonotype: A read error may account for a junction end that differs from germline. The chain recombines TRBV28 with TRBJ2-7, with 9 bases fitting TRBD2. CDR3 length: 13 amino acids. The germline V gene encodes CDR1 MDHEN and CDR2 SYDVKM. This CDR3 is CASTSGSGGVELF. The CDR3 nucleotides are TGTGCCAGCACTTCAGGTAGCGGGGGAGTTGAACTCTTC.

This clonotype came up many times. V usage is TRBV7-9 and J usage is TRBJ1-1; TRBD1 aligns across 11 bases. The CDR3 totals 15 residues. Trimming cost V 3 bases and J 6 bases; bases outside gene matches: 6. In germline, CDR1 is SEHNR, CDR2 FQNEAQ (reference sequence). CDR3 residues: CASSLSGQGASEAFF. The DNA of the CDR3 is TGTGCCAGCAGCTTGTCCGGACAGGGGGCTTCTGAAGCTTTCTTT.

This clonotype has at least ten counts. The chain uses TRBV5-1 and TRBJ2-7; D is uncertain. CDR3 length: 14 amino acids. Germline CDR1 and CDR2: SGHRS and YFSETQ. V gave up 2 bases and J gave up 0 bases, with 9 bases separating them. CDR3 sequence (DNA): TGCGCCAGCAGCTTAGAGCCCAGCTCCTACGAGCAGTACTTC. Amino acid sequence: CASSLEPSSYEQYF. Combining the CDR3 with reference TRBV5-1 and TRBJ2-7 gives the whole variable domain KAGVTQTPRYLIKTRGQQVTLSCSPISGHRSVSWYQQTPGQGLQFLFEYFSETQRNKGNFPGRFSGRQFSNSRSEMNVSTLELGDSALYLCASSLEPSSYEQYFGPGTRLTVT.

CDR3 DNA: TGTGCCAGCAGACGACACGACTCCTACGAGCAGTACTTC. Translating it yields CASRRHDSYEQYF. The V and J genes are TRBV12-3 or TRBV12-4 and TRBJ2-7, with D uncertain. V was trimmed by 6 bases and J by 0 bases, leaving 9 bases between them. The CDR3 has 13 amino acids.

This clonotype has just a few counts. The V call is TRBV14, the J call TRBJ2-2; 7 bases agree with TRBD1. J was trimmed by 2 bases and V by 4 bases; bases with no gene match: 7. Germline V gene sequence: CDR1 SGHDN, CDR2 FVKESK. The CDR3 totals 16 residues. The CDR3 region is CASSRPGQINTGELFF. CDR3 coding DNA: TGTGCCAGCAGCCGTCCGGGACAGATCAACACCGGGGAGCTGTTTTTT.

The rearrangement uses TRBV24-1 and TRBJ2-1, with a tentative D call TRBD1 (6 bases). Germline loops: CDR1 KGHDR, CDR2 SFDVKD. The ends were cut back, 4 bases at V and 10 bases at J, with 13 bases in the middle. This CDR3 region has 13 residues. This CDR3 is CATSEPGVREQFF. Written as DNA, the CDR3 is TGTGCCACCAGTGAACCAGGGGTGAGAGAGCAGTTCTTC.

Ten or more counts support this clonotype. The V and J genes are TRBV7-2 and TRBJ1-5; D might be TRBD1 (5 bases). V lost 1 base, J lost 3 bases, and 7 bases lay in between. The germline CDR1 and CDR2 sequences are SGHTA and FQGNSA. This CDR3 has 14 amino acids. In nucleotides, the CDR3 is TGTGCCAGCAGCTTAGTACAGGCCAATCAGCCCCAGCATTTT. Its translation: CASSLVQANQPQHF.

J is TRBJ2-5 and V is TRBV5-1; 8 bases agree with TRBD1. V lost 4 bases, J lost 8 bases, and 7 bases stayed unmatched. Germline V CDR1 and CDR2: SGHRS, YFSETQ. CDR3 length equals 13 residues. CDR3 in DNA: TGCGCCAGCAGCCCCGGACAGGGAACAACCCAGTACTTC. Its protein product is CASSPGQGTTQYF.

Only a few counts were recorded for this clonotype. The chain joins TRBV7-2 to TRBJ2-7, with D perhaps matching TRBD2 (5 bases). The CDR3 runs to 13 residues. Deletions cut 5 bases from V and 7 bases from J, with 15 bases between. Germline V lookup: CDR1 SGHTA, CDR2 FQGNSA. The CDR3 here is CASSVSLAREQYF. The CDR3 nucleotides are TGTGCCAGCAGCGTCTCCCTAGCAAGGGAGCAGTACTTC.

The V call is TRBV12-3 or TRBV12-4, the J call TRBJ2-2; perhaps TRBD2 as D (6 bases). Trimming left V 1 base short and J 5 bases short, with 17 bases between. The CDR3 extends over 17 amino acids. The CDR3 DNA reads as TGTGCCAGCAGTTTAGGGGACTCCCTTCGGAGGACCGGGGAGCTGTTTTTT. It specifies CASSLGDSLRRTGELFF.

Points on this clonotype: The junction differs from germline at one of its ends, possibly a read error. The J gene is TRBJ2-3, the V gene TRBV5-8; D unclear. CDR3 length: 15 amino acids. Germline values: CDR1 SGHTS, CDR2 YDEGEE. The CDR3 DNA follows: TGCGCCAGCAGCTTGTCGAGGCTGGGCACAGATACGCAGTATTTT. It translates to CASSLSRLGTDTQYF.

In its sample, this clonotype was seen a few times. This sequence joins TRBV20-1 and TRBJ2-7, with 9 bases matching TRBD1. Trimming removed 1 base from V and 3 bases from J; junction bases left unmatched: 7. Germline assignment: CDR1 DFQATT and CDR2 SNEGSKA (reference sequence). The CDR3 is 15 amino acids. CDR3 in amino acids: CSARASDRGVYEQYF. CDR3 in DNA: TGCAGTGCTAGAGCCTCCGACAGGGGGGTCTACGAGCAGTACTTC.

This rearrangement joins TRBV12-3 or TRBV12-4 to TRBJ2-7; 8 bases are a match to TRBD1. CDR3 size: 14 residues. V shed 7 bases and J 0 bases; nucleotides not matched to a gene: 5. CDR3 DNA: TGTGCCAGCAAACGACAGGGGTTCTCCTACGAGCAGTACTTC. Its translation is CASKRQGFSYEQYF.

V usage is TRBV7-2 and J usage is TRBJ1-2; D is possibly TRBD1 (6 bases). The CDR3 sequence is 13 residues long. Germline V CDR1 and CDR2: SGHTA, FQGNSA. V dropped 1 base and J dropped 8 bases, with 11 bases sitting between them. The CDR3 bases are TGTGCCAGCAGCTTAGACAGGGCAGGGGGCTACACCTTC. Encoded protein: CASSLDRAGGYTF.

The J gene is TRBJ2-1, the V gene TRBV20-1, with D possibly called TRBD1 or TRBD2 (5 bases each). CDR1 is DFQATT and CDR2 is SNEGSKA in the germline V gene (reference sequence). V shed 7 bases and J shed 8 bases, with 15 bases lying between them. CDR3 size: 12 residues. CDR3 loop: CSGTGAPDEQFF. CDR3 DNA: TGCAGTGGGACCGGGGCCCCGGATGAGCAGTTCTTC.

This chain uses TRBV4-3 with TRBJ2-3; D remains unclear. The germline V gene encodes CDR1 LGHNA and CDR2 YSLEER. Trimming took off 0 bases at V and 7 bases at J, with 8 bases between the two ends. CDR3 length: 13 amino acids. CDR3 bases: TGCGCCAGCAGCCAAGATCGAGACAATACGCAGTATTTT. Its translation is CASSQDRDNTQYF.

This clonotype was counted ten times or more. J is TRBJ1-3 and V is TRBV7-9; D uncertain. Germline V gene sequence: CDR1 SEHNR, CDR2 FQNEAQ (reference sequence). V was pared by 1 base and J by 4 bases, with 14 bases between. This CDR3 region has 16 residues. This CDR3 is CASSLVSGLIGNTIYF. In DNA, the CDR3 is TGTGCCAGCAGCTTAGTCTCGGGGTTAATCGGAAACACCATATATTTT.